This section outlines one TCR beta chain sequence together with its context. These data come from a study of shared clonotypes between healthy human individuals. The donors, all of them Caucasian adults, lived in Nashville, Tennessee. Each CD8 memory set brought CD45RO+ cells together with CCR7-negative CD45RA+ TemRA cells. The authors' processing: As immunoSEQ supplied junction-only sequences (without quality scores), filtering differed. The assay was immunoSEQ multiplex PCR, and TCRdb's table has in-frame clones only and misses some. V and J calls plus clone size are reproduced from that table; the DNA served to infer D and trimming. The table has roughly 320,000 clones, around nine tenths seen once. The receptor was derived from a man in his late teens or twenties in good health. The sequencing sample was made of memory CD8+ T cells sorted from blood. The subset denotes: CD45RO+ cells pooled with CCR7-negative TemRA cells.

Written as DNA, the CDR3 is TGTGCCAGCAGCTCTCAGGGTCGCCCCTACGAGCAGTACTTC. It codes for CASSSQGRPYEQYF. This chain connects TRBV7-9 to TRBJ2-7; D perhaps matches TRBD1 (5 bases). CDR1 and CDR2 (germline): SEHNR, FQNEAQ (reference sequence). This CDR3 comprises 14 residues. V was trimmed by 4 bases and J by 2 bases, leaving 12 bases between them.